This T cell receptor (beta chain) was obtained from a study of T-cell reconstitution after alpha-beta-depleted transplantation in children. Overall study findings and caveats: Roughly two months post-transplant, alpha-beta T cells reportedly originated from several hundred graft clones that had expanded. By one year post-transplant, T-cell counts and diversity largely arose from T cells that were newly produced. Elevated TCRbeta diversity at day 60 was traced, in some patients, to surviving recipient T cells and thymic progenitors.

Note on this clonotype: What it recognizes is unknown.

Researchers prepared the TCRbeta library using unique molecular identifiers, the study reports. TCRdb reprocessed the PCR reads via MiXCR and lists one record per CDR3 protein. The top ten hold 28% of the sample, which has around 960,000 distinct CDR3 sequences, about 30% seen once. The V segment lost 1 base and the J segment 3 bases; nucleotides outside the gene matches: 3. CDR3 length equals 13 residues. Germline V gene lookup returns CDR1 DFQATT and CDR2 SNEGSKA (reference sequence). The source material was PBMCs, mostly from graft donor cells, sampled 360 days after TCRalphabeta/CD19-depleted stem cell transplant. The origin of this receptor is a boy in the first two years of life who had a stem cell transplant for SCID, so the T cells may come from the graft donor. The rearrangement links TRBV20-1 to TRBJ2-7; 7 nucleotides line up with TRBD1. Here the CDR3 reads CSARGTGYYEQYF. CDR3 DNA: TGCAGTGCTAGAGGGACAGGCTACTACGAGCAGTACTTC.